The clone carrying this TCR beta chain was observed a handful of times. What it recognizes is unknown. The sample originates from a study of T-cell reconstitution after alpha-beta-depleted transplantation in children. Points from the study as a whole: Newly produced T cells mostly accounted for T-cell counts and diversity one year post-transplant. Reported findings indicate that, about two months after transplant, alpha-beta T cells came from several hundred expanded clones, which were derived from non-depleted graft cells.

CDR1 and CDR2 (germline): DFQATT, SNEGSKA (reference sequence). V was clipped by 6 bases and J by 2 bases, with 10 bases between them. This CDR3 has 12 residues. Preparation of the TCRbeta library involved a method that used unique molecular identifiers. TCRdb fed the PCR reads into MiXCR, producing one record per CDR3 protein. The data contain just over 950,000 distinct CDR3 sequences, less than 30% of them singletons. The J gene is TRBJ2-5, the V gene TRBV20-1; no reliable D call. This clonotype was sampled from a boy under two years old who had a stem cell transplant for SCID, so the T cells may come from the graft donor. The source material was PBMCs, mostly from graft donor cells, sampled 360 days after TCRalphabeta/CD19-depleted stem cell transplant. The CDR3 loop reads CSAGPRQETQYF. In nucleotides, the CDR3 is TGCAGTGCAGGCCCCCGGCAAGAGACCCAGTACTTC.